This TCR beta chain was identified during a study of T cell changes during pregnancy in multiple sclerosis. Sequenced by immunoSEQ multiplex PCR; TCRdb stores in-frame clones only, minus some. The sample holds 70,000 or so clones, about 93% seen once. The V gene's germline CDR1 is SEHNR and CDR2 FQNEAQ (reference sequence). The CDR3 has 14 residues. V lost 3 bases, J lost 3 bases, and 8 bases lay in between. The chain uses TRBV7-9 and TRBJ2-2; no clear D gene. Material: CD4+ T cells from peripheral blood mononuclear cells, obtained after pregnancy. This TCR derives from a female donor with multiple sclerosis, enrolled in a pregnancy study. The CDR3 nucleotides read TGTGCCAGCAGCTTCGTCAGGTACACCGGGGAGCTGTTTTTT. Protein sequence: CASSFVRYTGELFF.